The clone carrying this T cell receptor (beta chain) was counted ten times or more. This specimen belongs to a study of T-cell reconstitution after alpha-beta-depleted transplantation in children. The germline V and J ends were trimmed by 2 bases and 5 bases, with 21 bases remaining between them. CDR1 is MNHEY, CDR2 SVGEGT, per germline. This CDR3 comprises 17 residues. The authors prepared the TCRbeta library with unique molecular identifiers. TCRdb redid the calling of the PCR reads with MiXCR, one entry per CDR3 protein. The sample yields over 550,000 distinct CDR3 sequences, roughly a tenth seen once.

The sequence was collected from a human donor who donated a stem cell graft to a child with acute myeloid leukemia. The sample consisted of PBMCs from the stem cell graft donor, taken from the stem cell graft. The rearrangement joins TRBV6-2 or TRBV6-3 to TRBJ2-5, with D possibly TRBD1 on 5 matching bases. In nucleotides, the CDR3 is TGTGCCAGCAGTTACGGGGCGGTCCTGACCCTGGTGGAGACCCAGTACTTC. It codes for CASSYGAVLTLVETQYF.